The 2 T cell receptor beta chains below were found in one sample sequenced in a study of low-dose radiotherapy and immunotherapy resistance in tumors. First-strand cDNA used TRAV- and TRBV-specific primers, covering alpha and beta chains. The authors amplified TCRs for 20 to 25 PCR cycles with a constant-region primer and a V-primer adapter. TCRdb fed the reads into MiXCR, producing one record per CDR3 protein. The table includes some 11,000 distinct CDR3 sequences, 65% detected once. Every receptor here comes from a human donor with advanced metastatic prostate, ovarian, gallbladder or colorectal cancer (not recorded which). This table probably holds off-target reads from a library built for another chain.

The chain has TRBV6-1 and TRBJ1-1; D gene unclear. The CDR3 is 14 amino acids. Germline V gives CDR1 MNHNS, CDR2 SASEGT. V lost 5 bases to trimming and J lost 1 base, with 11 bases between them. In DNA, the CDR3 is TGTGCCAGCAGTTTGACGGAGACGAACACTGAAGCTTTCTTT. Translated, it gives CASSLTETNTEAFF.

The rearrangement links TRBV20-1 to TRBJ2-7, with 7 bases lining up with TRBD2. The CDR3 runs 15 residues. The ends lost 6 bases at V and 5 bases at J; junction bases unmatched: 16. Germline lookup yields CDR1 DFQATT and CDR2 SNEGSKA (reference sequence). CDR3 protein: CSAGTSGILRHEQYF. CDR3 DNA sequence: TGCAGTGCGGGGACCAGCGGGATTTTACGCCACGAGCAGTACTTC.